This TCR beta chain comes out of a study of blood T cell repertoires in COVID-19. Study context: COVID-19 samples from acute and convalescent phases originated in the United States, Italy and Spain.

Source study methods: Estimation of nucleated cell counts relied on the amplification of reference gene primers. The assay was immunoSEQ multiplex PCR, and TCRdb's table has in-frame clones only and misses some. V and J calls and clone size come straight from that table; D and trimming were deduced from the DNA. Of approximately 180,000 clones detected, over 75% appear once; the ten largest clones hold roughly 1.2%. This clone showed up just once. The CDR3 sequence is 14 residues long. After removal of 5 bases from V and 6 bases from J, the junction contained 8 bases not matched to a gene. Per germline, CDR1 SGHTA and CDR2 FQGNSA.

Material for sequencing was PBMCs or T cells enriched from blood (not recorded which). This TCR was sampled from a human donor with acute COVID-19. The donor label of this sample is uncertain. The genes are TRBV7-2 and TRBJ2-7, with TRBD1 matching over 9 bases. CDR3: CASSPDRGGLEQYF. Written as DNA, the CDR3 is TGTGCCAGCAGCCCAGACAGGGGGGGTCTCGAGCAGTACTTC.